This entry describes one T cell receptor (beta chain). This record belongs to a study of blood T cell repertoires in COVID-19. The method was immunoSEQ multiplex PCR; TCRdb's version includes in-frame clones alone and lacks a portion of them. The table lists under 200,000 clones, 84% of them singletons, with roughly 14% in the top ten. CDR3 length: 14 residues. V was trimmed by 7 bases and J by 4 bases, leaving 16 bases between them. Germline V gene sequence: CDR1 MNHEY, CDR2 SMNVEV (reference sequence). The origin of this receptor is a woman aged 70 to 79 with COVID-19, enrolled during active disease. What was sequenced was peripheral blood. The J gene is TRBJ1-1, the V gene TRBV27; D gene ambiguous. CDR3 nucleotides: TGTGCCAGCACCTCATATGGGCAGATCACTGAAGCTTTCTTT. As protein: CASTSYGQITEAFF.